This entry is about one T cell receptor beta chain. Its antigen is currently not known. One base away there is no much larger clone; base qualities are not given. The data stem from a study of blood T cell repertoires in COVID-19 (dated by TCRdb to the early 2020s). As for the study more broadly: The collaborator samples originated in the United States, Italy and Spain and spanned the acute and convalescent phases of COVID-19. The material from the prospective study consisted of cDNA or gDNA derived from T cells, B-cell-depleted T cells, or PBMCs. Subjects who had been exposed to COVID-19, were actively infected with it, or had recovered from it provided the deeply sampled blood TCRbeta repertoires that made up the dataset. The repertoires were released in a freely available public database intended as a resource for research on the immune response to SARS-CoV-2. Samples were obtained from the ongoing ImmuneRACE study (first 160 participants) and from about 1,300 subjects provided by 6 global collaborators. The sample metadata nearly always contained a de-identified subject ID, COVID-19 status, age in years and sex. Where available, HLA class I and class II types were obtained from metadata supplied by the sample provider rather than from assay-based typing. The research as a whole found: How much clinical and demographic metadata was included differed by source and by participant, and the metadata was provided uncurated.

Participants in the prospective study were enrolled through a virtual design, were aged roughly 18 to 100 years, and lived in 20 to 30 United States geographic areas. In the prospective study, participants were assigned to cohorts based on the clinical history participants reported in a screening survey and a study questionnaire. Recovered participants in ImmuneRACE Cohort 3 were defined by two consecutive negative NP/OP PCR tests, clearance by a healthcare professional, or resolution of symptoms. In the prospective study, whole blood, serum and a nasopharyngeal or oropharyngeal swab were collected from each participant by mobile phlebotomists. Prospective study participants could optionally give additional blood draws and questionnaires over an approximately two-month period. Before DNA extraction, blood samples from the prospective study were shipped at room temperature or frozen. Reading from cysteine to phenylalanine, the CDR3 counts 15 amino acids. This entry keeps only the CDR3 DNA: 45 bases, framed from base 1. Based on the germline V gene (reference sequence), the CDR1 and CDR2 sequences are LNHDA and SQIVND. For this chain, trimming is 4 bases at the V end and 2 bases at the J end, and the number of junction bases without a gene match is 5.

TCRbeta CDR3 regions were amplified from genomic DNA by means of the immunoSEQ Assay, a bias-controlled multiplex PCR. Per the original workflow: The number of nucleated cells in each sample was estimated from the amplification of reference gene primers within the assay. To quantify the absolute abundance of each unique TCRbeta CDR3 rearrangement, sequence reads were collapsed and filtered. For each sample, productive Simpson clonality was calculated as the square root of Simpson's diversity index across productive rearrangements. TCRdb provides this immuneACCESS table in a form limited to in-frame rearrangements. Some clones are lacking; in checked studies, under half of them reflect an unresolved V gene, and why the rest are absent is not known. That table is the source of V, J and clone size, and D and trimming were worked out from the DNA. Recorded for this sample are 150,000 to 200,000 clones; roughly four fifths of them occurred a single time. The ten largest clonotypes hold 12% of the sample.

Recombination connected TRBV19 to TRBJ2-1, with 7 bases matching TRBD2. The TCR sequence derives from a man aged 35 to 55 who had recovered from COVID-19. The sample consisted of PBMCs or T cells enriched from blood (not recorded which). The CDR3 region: CASSTSTSAYNEQFF. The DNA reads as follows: TGTGCCAGTAGTACCTCTACTAGCGCCTACAATGAGCAGTTCTTC.